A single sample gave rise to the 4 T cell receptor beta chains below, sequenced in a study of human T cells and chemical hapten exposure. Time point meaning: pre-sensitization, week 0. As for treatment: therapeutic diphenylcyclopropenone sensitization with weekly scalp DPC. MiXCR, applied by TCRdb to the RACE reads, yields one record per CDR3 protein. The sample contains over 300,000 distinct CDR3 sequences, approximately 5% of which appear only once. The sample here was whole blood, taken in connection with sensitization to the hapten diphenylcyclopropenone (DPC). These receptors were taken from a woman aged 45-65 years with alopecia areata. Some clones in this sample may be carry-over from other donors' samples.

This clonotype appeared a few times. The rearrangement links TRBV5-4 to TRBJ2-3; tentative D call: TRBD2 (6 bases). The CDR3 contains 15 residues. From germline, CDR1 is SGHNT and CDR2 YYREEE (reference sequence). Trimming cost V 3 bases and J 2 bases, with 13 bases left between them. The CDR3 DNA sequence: TGTGCCAGCAGCTCCCCGGGACTCTACACAGATACGCAGTATTTT. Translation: CASSSPGLYTDTQYF.

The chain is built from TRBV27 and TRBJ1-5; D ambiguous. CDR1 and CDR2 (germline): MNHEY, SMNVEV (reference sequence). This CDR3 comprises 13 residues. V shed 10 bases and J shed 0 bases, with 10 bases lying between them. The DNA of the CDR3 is TGTGCCACCTCCGGACGTAGCAATCAGCCCCAGCATTTT. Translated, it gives CATSGRSNQPQHF.

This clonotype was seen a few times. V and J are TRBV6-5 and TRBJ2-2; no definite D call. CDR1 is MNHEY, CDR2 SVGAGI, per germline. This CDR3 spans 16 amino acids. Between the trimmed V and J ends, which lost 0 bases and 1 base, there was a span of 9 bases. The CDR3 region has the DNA TGTGCCAGCAGTTACTCGACTCTTAAGAACACCGGGGAGCTGTTTTTT. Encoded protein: CASSYSTLKNTGELFF.

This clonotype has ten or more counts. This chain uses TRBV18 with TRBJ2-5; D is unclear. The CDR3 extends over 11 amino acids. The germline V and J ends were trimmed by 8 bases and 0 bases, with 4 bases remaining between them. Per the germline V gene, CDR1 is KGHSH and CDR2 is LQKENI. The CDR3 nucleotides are TGTGCCAGCAGTGACCAAGAGACCCAGTACTTC. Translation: CASSDQETQYF.